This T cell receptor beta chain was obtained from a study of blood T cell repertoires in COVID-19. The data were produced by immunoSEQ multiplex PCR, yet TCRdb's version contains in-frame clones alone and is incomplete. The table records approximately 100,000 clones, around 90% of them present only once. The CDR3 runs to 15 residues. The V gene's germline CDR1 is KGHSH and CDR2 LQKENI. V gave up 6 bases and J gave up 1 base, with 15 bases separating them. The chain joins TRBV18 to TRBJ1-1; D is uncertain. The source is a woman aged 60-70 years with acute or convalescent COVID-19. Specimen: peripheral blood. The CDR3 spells CASSPVGNSNTEAFF. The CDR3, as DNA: TGTGCCAGCTCCCCGGTCGGGAACTCGAACACTGAAGCTTTCTTT.